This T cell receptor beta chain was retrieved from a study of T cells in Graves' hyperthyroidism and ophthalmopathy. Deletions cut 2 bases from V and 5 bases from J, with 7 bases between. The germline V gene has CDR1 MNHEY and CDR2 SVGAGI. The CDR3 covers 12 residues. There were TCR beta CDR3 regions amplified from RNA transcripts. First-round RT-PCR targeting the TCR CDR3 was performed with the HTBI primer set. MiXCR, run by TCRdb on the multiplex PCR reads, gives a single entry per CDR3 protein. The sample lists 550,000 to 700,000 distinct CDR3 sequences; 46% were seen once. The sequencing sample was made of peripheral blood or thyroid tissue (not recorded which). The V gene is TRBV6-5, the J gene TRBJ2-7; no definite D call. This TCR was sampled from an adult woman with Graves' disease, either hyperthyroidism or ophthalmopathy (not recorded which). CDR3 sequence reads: CASSYGGHEQYF. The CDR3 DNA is TGTGCCAGCAGTTACGGCGGCCACGAGCAGTACTTC.